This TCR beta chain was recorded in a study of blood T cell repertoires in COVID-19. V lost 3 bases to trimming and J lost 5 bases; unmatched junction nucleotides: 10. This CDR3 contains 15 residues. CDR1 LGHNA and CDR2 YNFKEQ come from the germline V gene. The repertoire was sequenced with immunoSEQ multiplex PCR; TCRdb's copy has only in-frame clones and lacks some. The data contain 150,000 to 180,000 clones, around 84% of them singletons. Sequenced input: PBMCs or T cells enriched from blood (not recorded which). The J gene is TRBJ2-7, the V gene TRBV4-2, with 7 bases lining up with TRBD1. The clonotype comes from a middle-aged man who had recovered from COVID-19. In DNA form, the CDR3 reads TGTGCCAGCAGCCAGGAGACAGGGATACACCACGAGCAGTACTTC. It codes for CASSQETGIHHEQYF.